The clone carrying this T cell receptor beta chain appeared a few times. What it binds is not known. A read error may produce the germline difference seen at one junction end. The germline CDR1 and CDR2 sequences are SGHRS and YFSETQ. The CDR3 length is 14 residues. The sample is drawn from a study of beta chain features in type 1 diabetes. Notes on the study in general: The similarity of naive, central memory and Treg TCRB repertoires appeared greater among patients than among healthy donors.

The investigators reverse transcribed all of the isolated RNA, so they sequenced expressed TCRB transcripts. Data came from immunoSEQ multiplex PCR; TCRdb stores just in-frame clones and leaves some out. This table has hundreds of thousands of clones, 6.5% to 10% appearing once. The sequence derives from a young woman in good health. Sample: central memory CD4+ T cells from blood. V and J are TRBV5-1 and TRBJ1-2; D gene unclear. CDR3 nucleotide sequence: TGCGCCAGCTTATCGACGCCTTCTAACTATGGCTACGCCTTC. The encoded protein is CASLSTPSNYGYAF.